A selection of T cell receptor beta chains follows, all from one sample in a study of T cells after yellow fever vaccination. TCRdb redid the calling of the 5' RACE reads with MiXCR, one entry per CDR3 protein. The table includes about 230,000 distinct CDR3 sequences, 5.5% to 8.5% detected once. Sequences were derived from CD4+ T cells sorted from PBMCs, sampled on the day of the yellow fever booster vaccination. These receptors originate from a man aged 25 to 45 who received the YFV17D yellow fever vaccine. Each CDR3 is given with its conserved first and last residue. Fields, in order: CDR3 protein, CDR3 DNA, D gene, J gene, clone size, V gene. D genes are given only for firm matches. Clone size is shown for a subset of rows, as once, few, many or a class of expanded clone.

CDR3: CASSSFGGSAQTDTQYF
DNA: TGTGCCAGCAGCTCCTTCGGGGGTAGCGCCCAAACAGATACGCAGTATTTT
D: .
J: TRBJ2-3
size: .
V: TRBV7-8

CDR3: CATSREDRGRGEYF
DNA: TGTGCCACCAGCAGAGAAGACAGGGGCCGCGGGGAGTACTTC
D: TRBD1
J: TRBJ2-7
size: many
V: TRBV15

CDR3: CASSEIAYDQPQHF
DNA: TGTGCCAGCAGTGAAATCGCGTATGATCAGCCCCAGCATTTT
D: .
J: TRBJ1-5
size: many
V: TRBV2

CDR3: CASSPEYSNQPQHF
DNA: TGTGCCAGCAGCCCCGAATATAGCAATCAGCCCCAGCATTTT
D: .
J: TRBJ1-5
size: .
V: TRBV3-1

CDR3: CASSYRTSGNIQYF
DNA: TGTGCCAGCAGTTATCGGACTAGCGGAAACATTCAGTACTTC
D: TRBD2
J: TRBJ2-4
size: .
V: TRBV14

CDR3: CASSLTPGAAGELFF
DNA: TGCGCCAGCAGCTTGACTCCAGGGGCAGCCGGGGAGCTGTTTTTT
D: .
J: TRBJ2-2
size: many
V: TRBV5-1

CDR3: CASSLARNQETQYF
DNA: TGTGCCAGCAGCTTGGCGAGGAACCAAGAGACCCAGTACTTC
D: .
J: TRBJ2-5
size: few
V: TRBV7-9

CDR3: CASSFARPRTGVGNEQFF
DNA: TGTGCCAGCAGTTTTGCTCGTCCGCGGACAGGGGTGGGCAATGAGCAGTTCTTC
D: TRBD1
J: TRBJ2-1
size: .
V: TRBV28

CDR3: CASSRGLAGARTDTQYF
DNA: TGTGCCAGCAGCCGGGGACTAGCGGGAGCACGGACAGATACGCAGTATTTT
D: TRBD2
J: TRBJ2-3
size: .
V: TRBV4-2

CDR3: CASSRDASSTGELFF
DNA: TGTGCCAGCAGCCGTGACGCCAGTAGCACCGGGGAGCTGTTTTTT
D: .
J: TRBJ2-2
size: many
V: TRBV7-8

CDR3: CAWSDPSGRAWGEQFF
DNA: TGTGCCTGGAGTGATCCTAGCGGGAGGGCCTGGGGTGAGCAGTTCTTC
D: TRBD2
J: TRBJ2-1
size: .
V: TRBV30

CDR3: CASSLGGQRLQFF
DNA: TGTGCCAGCAGCTTAGGGGGCCAAAGGTTGCAGTTCTTC
D: .
J: TRBJ2-1
size: many
V: TRBV7-2

CDR3: CSVAQGKGEQFF
DNA: TGCAGCGTTGCACAGGGGAAGGGTGAGCAGTTCTTC
D: TRBD1
J: TRBJ2-1
size: .
V: TRBV29-1

CDR3: CSAAGEASTDTQYF
DNA: TGCAGTGCTGCGGGAGAAGCTTCCACAGATACGCAGTATTTT
D: TRBD2
J: TRBJ2-3
size: many
V: TRBV20-1

CDR3: CASSRYGQGTAKNIQYF
DNA: TGTGCCAGCAGCCGATACGGACAGGGTACCGCCAAAAACATTCAGTACTTC
D: TRBD1
J: TRBJ2-4
size: few
V: TRBV7-8

CDR3: CSARDGNGPYNEQFF
DNA: TGCAGTGCTAGAGATGGGAACGGACCTTACAATGAGCAGTTCTTC
D: .
J: TRBJ2-1
size: .
V: TRBV20-1

CDR3: CASSLQGQGPYEQYF
DNA: TGTGCCAGCAGTCTGCAAGGACAGGGCCCCTACGAGCAGTACTTC
D: TRBD1
J: TRBJ2-7
size: .
V: TRBV6-2/TRBV6-3

CDR3: CASSGEGGADTQYF
DNA: TGTGCCAGCAGCGGAGAGGGGGGGGCAGATACGCAGTATTTT
D: .
J: TRBJ2-3
size: .
V: TRBV9

CDR3: CASSQLAGGANEQYF
DNA: TGTGCCAGCAGCCAACTAGCGGGAGGGGCGAATGAGCAGTACTTC
D: TRBD2
J: TRBJ2-7
size: .
V: TRBV7-9

CDR3: CASSLAPDSHSYNEQFF
DNA: TGTGCCAGCAGCTTAGCCCCGGACTCACACTCCTACAATGAGCAGTTCTTC
D: .
J: TRBJ2-1
size: .
V: TRBV7-9

CDR3: CASSYSTSGSGTDEQFF
DNA: TGTGCCAGCAGTTACTCGACTAGCGGGAGTGGTACAGATGAGCAGTTCTTC
D: TRBD2
J: TRBJ2-1
size: many
V: TRBV6-2/TRBV6-3

CDR3: CASSLIDDNSPLHF
DNA: TGTGCCAGCAGCTTAATAGATGATAATTCACCCCTCCACTTT
D: .
J: TRBJ1-6
size: .
V: TRBV7-8

CDR3: CASSSPVTPSSYEQYF
DNA: TGTGCCAGCTCGTCCCCGGTCACCCCAAGCTCCTACGAGCAGTACTTC
D: .
J: TRBJ2-7
size: few
V: TRBV18

CDR3: CASSQVDFNTGELFF
DNA: TGTGCCAGCAGCCAAGTCGACTTTAACACCGGGGAGCTGTTTTTT
D: .
J: TRBJ2-2
size: many
V: TRBV3-1

CDR3: CSVTRGYEQYF
DNA: TGCAGCGTTACCAGGGGCTACGAGCAGTACTTC
D: .
J: TRBJ2-7
size: few
V: TRBV29-1

CDR3: CASSVGWGDLAVYGYTF
DNA: TGTGCCAGCAGCGTAGGATGGGGTGATTTGGCTGTTTATGGCTACACCTTC
D: .
J: TRBJ1-2
size: .
V: TRBV9

CDR3: CASSRLAGISSYEQYF
DNA: TGTGCCAGCAGCCGACTAGCGGGCATAAGCTCCTACGAGCAGTACTTC
D: TRBD2
J: TRBJ2-7
size: .
V: TRBV7-2

CDR3: CASQPNSDTEAFF
DNA: TGTGCCAGCCAACCCAATTCGGACACTGAAGCTTTCTTT
D: .
J: TRBJ1-1
size: .
V: TRBV7-6

CDR3: CASSPLLGQGGTGELFF
DNA: TGTGCCAGCAGCCCCCTGTTGGGACAGGGCGGCACCGGGGAGCTGTTTTTT
D: TRBD1
J: TRBJ2-2
size: many
V: TRBV11-2

CDR3: CASSQPSYEQYF
DNA: TGTGCCAGCAGTCAACCTAGCTACGAGCAGTACTTC
D: .
J: TRBJ2-7
size: .
V: TRBV12-3/TRBV12-4

CDR3: CASAQGAREQYF
DNA: TGTGCCAGCGCACAGGGGGCGCGCGAGCAGTACTTC
D: TRBD1
J: TRBJ2-7
size: many
V: TRBV28

CDR3: CASYSGTIQETQYF
DNA: TGCGCCAGCTATTCTGGGACTATTCAAGAGACCCAGTACTTC
D: TRBD2
J: TRBJ2-5
size: many
V: TRBV5-1

CDR3: CASSELWGEQYF
DNA: TGTGCCAGCAGTGAATTGTGGGGCGAGCAGTACTTC
D: .
J: TRBJ2-7
size: many
V: TRBV25-1

CDR3: CASSLSPTGSSYEQYF
DNA: TGTGCCAGCAGCTTGTCCCCGACAGGCTCCTCCTACGAGCAGTACTTC
D: .
J: TRBJ2-7
size: .
V: TRBV7-8

CDR3: CSARSRDSYNEQFF
DNA: TGCAGTGCTAGAAGCAGGGACTCATACAATGAGCAGTTCTTC
D: .
J: TRBJ2-1
size: few
V: TRBV20-1

CDR3: CASSPQAGSSDTQYF
DNA: TGTGCCAGCAGCCCCCAGGCCGGGAGTTCAGATACGCAGTATTTT
D: .
J: TRBJ2-3
size: many
V: TRBV7-3

CDR3: CASSPRSGGGGGTEAFF
DNA: TGCGCCAGCAGCCCTCGTTCGGGGGGCGGAGGCGGCACTGAAGCTTTCTTT
D: .
J: TRBJ1-1
size: medium-sized
V: TRBV5-1

CDR3: CASSSTGTGSIGELFF
DNA: TGCGCCAGCAGCTCCACCGGGACAGGGTCGATCGGGGAGCTGTTTTTT
D: TRBD1
J: TRBJ2-2
size: .
V: TRBV5-1

CDR3: CSAAGTSSHEQFF
DNA: TGCAGTGCTGCCGGGACTAGCAGCCATGAGCAGTTCTTC
D: TRBD2
J: TRBJ2-1
size: many
V: TRBV20-1

CDR3: CASTPGTGVGGELFF
DNA: TGTGCCAGCACCCCCGGGACAGGGGTGGGCGGGGAGCTGTTTTTT
D: TRBD1
J: TRBJ2-2
size: many
V: TRBV27

CDR3: CASSVQGQVLDTQYF
DNA: TGCGCCAGCAGCGTCCAGGGACAGGTGTTGGATACGCAGTATTTT
D: TRBD1
J: TRBJ2-3
size: many
V: TRBV5-1

CDR3: CASSDGRSYEQYF
DNA: TGTGCCAGCTCGGACGGACGGTCCTACGAGCAGTACTTC
D: .
J: TRBJ2-7
size: .
V: TRBV6-1

CDR3: CSVVKGSGNTEAFF
DNA: TGCAGCGTTGTCAAGGGGAGCGGGAACACTGAAGCTTTCTTT
D: .
J: TRBJ1-1
size: many
V: TRBV29-1

CDR3: CASSLGRELFF
DNA: TGTGCCAGCAGCTTAGGAAGGGAGCTGTTTTTT
D: .
J: TRBJ2-2
size: few
V: TRBV7-9

CDR3: CAGAKSSYNEQFF
DNA: TGTGCCGGCGCTAAGAGCTCCTACAATGAGCAGTTCTTC
D: .
J: TRBJ2-1
size: few
V: TRBV7-2

CDR3: CASSLVADQYF
DNA: TGTGCCAGCAGCTTAGTAGCTGACCAGTACTTC
D: .
J: TRBJ2-5
size: many
V: TRBV7-8

CDR3: CTSSFTLAGGPNEQFF
DNA: TGTACCAGCAGCTTTACCCTAGCGGGAGGGCCCAATGAGCAGTTCTTC
D: TRBD2
J: TRBJ2-1
size: once
V: TRBV7-2

CDR3: CVTGRQFKDTQYF
DNA: TGTGTAACCGGCAGGCAATTTAAAGATACGCAGTATTTT
D: .
J: TRBJ2-3
size: few
V: TRBV6-1

CDR3: CASSSTGKGYTF
DNA: TGTGCCAGCAGTTCTACAGGGAAGGGCTACACCTTC
D: .
J: TRBJ1-2
size: many
V: TRBV12-3/TRBV12-4

CDR3: CASSHEGDSYEQYF
DNA: TGCGCCAGCAGCCATGAGGGCGACTCCTACGAGCAGTACTTC
D: .
J: TRBJ2-7
size: few
V: TRBV4-3

CDR3: CASSSGLAVNEQFF
DNA: TGTGCCAGCAGCTCAGGACTAGCCGTAAATGAGCAGTTCTTC
D: TRBD2
J: TRBJ2-1
size: few
V: TRBV7-2

CDR3: CASSEGTSGRWADTQYF
DNA: TGTGCCAGCAGTGAGGGGACTAGCGGGAGGTGGGCAGATACGCAGTATTTT
D: TRBD2
J: TRBJ2-3
size: .
V: TRBV12-3/TRBV12-4

CDR3: CASSTIPDTQYF
DNA: TGTGCCAGCAGTACTATTCCAGATACGCAGTATTTT
D: .
J: TRBJ2-3
size: .
V: TRBV6-2/TRBV6-3

CDR3: CASSLLQATGRAEAFF
DNA: TGTGCCAGCAGCTTATTACAAGCGACGGGTAGGGCTGAAGCTTTCTTT
D: .
J: TRBJ1-1
size: few
V: TRBV11-2

CDR3: CATSRGGVNGEQFF
DNA: TGTGCCACCAGCAGAGGAGGAGTCAACGGTGAGCAGTTCTTC
D: .
J: TRBJ2-1
size: .
V: TRBV15